The next 17 T cell receptor beta chains were all read from a single sample in a study of patients and donors after allogeneic stem cell transplantation. TCRdb processed the RT-PCR reads anew with MiXCR; each CDR3 protein has one entry. Of about 96,000 distinct CDR3 sequences listed, 45% to 50% are singletons. Input material: blood, either unsorted or a sorted T cell fraction (not recorded which). These receptors all come from a human donor who was either an allogeneic HSCT recipient or a stem cell or donor lymphocyte infusion donor (not recorded which). It is not recorded whose cells these are; they may come from a transplant donor.

The rearrangement uses TRBV5-1 and TRBJ1-6; D might be TRBD1 (5 bases). The V end lost 2 bases, the J end lost 8 bases, and 8 bases lay between the germline ends. The CDR3 is made up of 13 amino acids. Germline V CDR1 and CDR2: SGHRS, YFSETQ. The CDR3 protein is CASSFGGDSPLHF. Written as DNA, the CDR3 is TGCGCCAGCAGCTTCGGGGGAGATTCACCCCTCCACTTT.

This chain uses TRBV5-4 with TRBJ2-3; no firm D call. This CDR3 spans 15 amino acids. Germline CDR1 and CDR2: SGHNT and YYREEE (reference sequence). V dropped 3 bases and J dropped 4 bases, with 15 bases sitting between them. CDR3 nucleotides: TGTGCCAGCAGCTGGACCCCTACACGGCCAGATACGCAGTATTTT. Its protein product is CASSWTPTRPDTQYF.

The rearrangement links TRBV24-1 to TRBJ2-3; TRBD2 matches at 13 bases. The ends lost 5 bases at V and 2 bases at J; junction bases unmatched: 6. Germline loops: CDR1 KGHDR, CDR2 SFDVKD. This CDR3 comprises 17 residues. The CDR3 nucleotides read TGTGCCACCAGTGCCAGAGGACTAGCGGGAGTCACAGATACGCAGTATTTT. Protein sequence: CATSARGLAGVTDTQYF.

This clonotype was counted once. The chain uses TRBV4-3 and TRBJ1-2, with D maybe TRBD1 (5 bases). From germline, CDR1 is LGHNA and CDR2 YSLEER. Deletions cut 2 bases from V and 4 bases from J, with 11 bases between. This CDR3 region has 14 residues. The CDR3 region is CASSQPGLSYGYTF. Written as DNA, the CDR3 is TGCGCCAGCAGCCAACCAGGGTTAAGCTATGGCTACACCTTC.

This clonotype was found a few times. The V call is TRBV28, the J call TRBJ1-5; the match to TRBD1 covers 7 bases. V was pared by 10 bases and J by 4 bases, with 4 bases of the junction left unmatched. The germline V gene has CDR1 MDHEN and CDR2 SYDVKM. CDR3 length: 12 amino acids. CDR3 in amino acids: CAIQQGNQPQHF. The CDR3 bases are TGTGCCATCCAACAGGGGAATCAGCCCCAGCATTTT.

This clonotype was observed a handful of times. The V call is TRBV4-3, the J call TRBJ1-2; the D gene is possibly TRBD1 (6 bases). Trimming removed 0 bases from V and 2 bases from J, with 10 bases in between. Germline V lookup: CDR1 LGHNA, CDR2 YSLEER. The CDR3 is 15 residues long. Here the CDR3 DNA reads TGCGCCAGCAGCCAAGACTGGGACACCAACTATGGCTACACCTTC. Its protein is CASSQDWDTNYGYTF.

This clonotype showed up just a few times. The genes are TRBV4-2 and TRBJ1-5, with D perhaps matching TRBD1 (6 bases). The V end lost 6 bases, the J end lost 7 bases, and 13 bases lay between the germline ends. The CDR3 consists of 13 residues. Germline values: CDR1 LGHNA, CDR2 YNFKEQ. CDR3 region: CASSSGQGQPQHF. The CDR3 DNA is TGTGCCAGCAGTTCCGGGCAGGGGCAGCCCCAGCATTTT.

Only a few counts were recorded for this clonotype. V is TRBV20-1 and J is TRBJ1-2, with a weak D call TRBD1 (5 bases). This CDR3 has 15 amino acids. Looked up from germline, CDR1 is DFQATT and CDR2 is SNEGSKA (reference sequence). The V and J ends lost 5 bases and 8 bases respectively, with 24 bases between them. Written as DNA, the CDR3 is TGCAGTGCTTACAGGCCCGGGGAAATGAAAGTAGGCTACACCTTC. It translates to CSAYRPGEMKVGYTF.

This chain connects TRBV4-3 to TRBJ2-7, with a tentative D call TRBD1 (7 bases). CDR1 LGHNA and CDR2 YSLEER come from the germline V gene. There are 14 residues in the CDR3. V lost 1 base and J lost 5, with 12 bases in between. CDR3 sequence reads: CASSQGQGGDEQYF. The CDR3 DNA reads as TGCGCCAGCAGCCAAGGTCAGGGGGGCGACGAGCAGTACTTC.

V usage is TRBV7-2 and J usage is TRBJ1-1; D is unresolved. V lost 3 bases and J 0 bases, leaving 8 bases between the germline ends. Per germline, CDR1 SGHTA and CDR2 FQGNSA. The CDR3 totals 14 residues. The CDR3: CASSFNVMNTEAFF. CDR3 bases: TGTGCCAGCAGCTTTAACGTCATGAACACTGAAGCTTTCTTT.

The chain recombines TRBV12-3 or TRBV12-4 with TRBJ1-4; D remains ambiguous. V was clipped by 6 bases and J by 8 bases, with 10 bases between them. The CDR3 is made up of 12 amino acids. The CDR3 DNA reads as TGTGCCAGCAGATACTTAGGGGAAAAACTGTTTTTT. Translated: CASRYLGEKLFF.

The CDR3 loop reads CATRALREAGVSSYNEQFF. The CDR3 region has the DNA TGTGCCACCAGGGCTTTGAGGGAGGCGGGTGTCAGCTCCTACAATGAGCAGTTCTTC. V is TRBV10-3 and J is TRBJ2-1, with D possibly matching TRBD2 (6 bases). CDR3 size: 19 residues. The V gene lost 10 bases and the J gene lost 0 bases, with 28 bases spanning the gap. Germline assignment: CDR1 ENHRY and CDR2 SYGVKD.

This chain joins TRBV6-6 and TRBJ1-1; 9 bases match TRBD1. V dropped 9 bases and J dropped 5; count of bases not matched to a gene: 13. The germline CDR1 and CDR2 sequences are MNHNY and SVGAGI (reference sequence). This CDR3 is 15 amino acids long. Here the CDR3 reads CASMGQGELRTEAFF. The CDR3 DNA reads as TGTGCCAGTATGGGACAGGGTGAATTGAGGACTGAAGCTTTCTTT.

The rearrangement links TRBV5-4 to TRBJ1-4; weak D call: TRBD1 (5 bases). The CDR3 totals 13 residues. Trimming left V 4 bases short and J 4 bases short, with 8 bases between. In germline, CDR1 is SGHNT, CDR2 YYREEE (reference sequence). The CDR3 loop is CASSGTVNEKLFF. The CDR3 nucleotides are TGTGCCAGCAGCGGGACGGTTAATGAAAAACTGTTTTTT.

The chain combines TRBV12-3 or TRBV12-4 with TRBJ1-2; 9 positions match TRBD1. After removal of 5 bases from V and 7 bases from J, the junction contained 8 bases not matched to a gene. The CDR3 consists of 14 residues. CDR3 loop: CASSPGQGSRGYTF. The DNA for the CDR3 is TGTGCCAGCAGTCCAGGACAGGGGTCTCGTGGCTACACCTTC.

This chain uses TRBV5-1 with TRBJ1-5, with 8 nucleotides matching TRBD1. The CDR3 sequence is 15 residues long. Germline CDR1 is SGHRS and CDR2 is YFSETQ. V lost 4 bases to trimming and J lost 3 bases; unmatched junction nucleotides: 6. The CDR3 coding sequence is TGCGCCAGCAGCCTGACAGGGGCGTTCAATCAGCCCCAGCATTTT. Its translation is CASSLTGAFNQPQHF.

The chain recombines TRBV11-2 with TRBJ1-2; D is undetermined. The CDR3 covers 15 residues. Between the trimmed V and J ends, which lost 0 bases and 3 bases, there was a span of 11 bases. Germline CDR1 reads SGHAT; CDR2 reads FQNNGV. CDR3 region: CASSLELSQHYGYTF. Written as DNA, the CDR3 is TGTGCCAGCAGCTTAGAGTTGTCACAGCACTATGGCTACACCTTC.